This TCR beta chain was sequenced for a study of T-cell reconstitution after alpha-beta-depleted transplantation in children. The library targeted TCRbeta and was prepared with unique molecular identifiers. TCRdb reprocessed the PCR reads via MiXCR and lists one record per CDR3 protein. The sample lists some 390,000 distinct CDR3 sequences, roughly 21% occurring once. V was shortened by 0 bases and J by 2 bases, with 15 bases between the two germline ends. This CDR3 contains 16 residues. Per the germline V gene, CDR1 is SGHRS and CDR2 is YFSETQ. J is TRBJ2-7 and V is TRBV5-1; TRBD1 is a possible D gene (6 bases). Sequences were derived from PBMCs from the stem cell graft donor, sampled from the stem cell graft. This TCR was recovered from a human donor who donated a stem cell graft to a child with acute myeloid leukemia. In DNA form, the CDR3 reads TGCGCCAGCAGCTTGGCCGGGGACACTTCGACCTACGAGCAGTACTTC. Protein: CASSLAGDTSTYEQYF.